This T cell receptor (beta chain) was found in a study of blood T cell repertoires in COVID-19. The CDR3 is 13 amino acids. Germline assignment: CDR1 GTSNPN and CDR2 SVGIG (reference sequence). The J segment lost 10 bases and the V segment lost 0 bases, leaving 7 bases of the junction unmatched. TCRdb's copy holds only in-frame clones and misses some; the assay was immunoSEQ multiplex PCR. Among about 210,000 clones listed, 65% to 90% were seen once. Adults between about 18 and 89 years of age took part from 24 US areas. The study assigned cohorts using participant-reported clinical history. This chain uses TRBV30 with TRBJ1-2; TRBD1 agrees at 8 bases. This clonotype was obtained from a woman in her 30s who had been exposed to COVID-19. The material sequenced was PBMCs or T cells enriched from blood (not recorded which). The CDR3 protein is CAWSVLDRVAYTF. The CDR3 coding sequence is TGTGCCTGGAGTGTACTGGACAGGGTGGCCTACACCTTC.